This TCR beta chain originates from a study of OX40 agonist ivuxolimab in advanced cancers. Whole-study context: The study enrolled dose-escalation patients with hepatocellular carcinoma, melanoma, renal cell or head and neck cancer.

Germline loops: CDR1 SGHNT, CDR2 YYREEE (reference sequence). CDR3 length: 13 amino acids. Trimming left V 4 bases short and J 8 bases short, with 15 bases between. The assay was immunoSEQ multiplex PCR, and TCRdb's table has in-frame clones only and misses some. The data hold approximately 50,000 clones, with just under 95% observed a single time. This clonotype was sampled from an adult with an advanced solid tumor such as melanoma, head and neck, liver or kidney cancer. Sequenced here: CD4+ or CD8+ T cells sorted from blood, sampled in a trial of the OX40 agonist ivuxolimab. This sequence joins TRBV5-4 and TRBJ1-2, with TRBD1 as a possible D gene (6 bases). The CDR3 here is CASSVRGGPGYTF. The CDR3 coding sequence is TGTGCCAGCAGCGTCCGGGGGGGGCCGGGCTACACCTTC. Combining the CDR3 with reference TRBV5-4 and TRBJ1-2 gives the whole variable domain ETGVTQSPTHLIKTRGQQVTLRCSSQSGHNTVSWYQQALGQGPQFIFQYYREEENGRGNFPPRFSGLQFPNYSSELNVNALELDDSALYLCASSVRGGPGYTFGSGTRLTVV.